Only a few counts were recorded for the clone carrying this T cell receptor beta chain. This specimen belongs to a study of response to subunit inactivated influenza vaccine. TCRdb independently ran MiXCR on the RT-PCR reads; one entry per CDR3 protein. The sample consists of more than 550,000 distinct CDR3 sequences, around 11% of them appearing once. This CDR3 has 12 residues. CDR1 MGHRA and CDR2 YSYEKL come from the germline V gene. Unmatched junction bases numbered 0, after V lost 0 bases and J lost 7 bases. These same data were also listed under a study on T cells expressing NK-cell markers. As reported in that work: Making the TCR beta cDNA relied on 5'RACE template switching with UMIs. Repertoire data for TCR beta were derived from sorted T cells (CD3+CD56+NKG2C+, CD3+CD56+NKG2C- and CD3+CD56-NKG2C+).

Here the sequenced sample was PBMCs from blood, taken on the day of vaccination. J is TRBJ2-7 and V is TRBV4-1, with 7 positions matching TRBD2. The source of this sequence is a man between 50 and 59 years old who received an inactivated influenza vaccine. CDR3 in amino acids: CASSQDGREQYF. CDR3 nucleotides: TGCGCCAGCAGCCAAGACGGGAGGGAGCAGTACTTC.